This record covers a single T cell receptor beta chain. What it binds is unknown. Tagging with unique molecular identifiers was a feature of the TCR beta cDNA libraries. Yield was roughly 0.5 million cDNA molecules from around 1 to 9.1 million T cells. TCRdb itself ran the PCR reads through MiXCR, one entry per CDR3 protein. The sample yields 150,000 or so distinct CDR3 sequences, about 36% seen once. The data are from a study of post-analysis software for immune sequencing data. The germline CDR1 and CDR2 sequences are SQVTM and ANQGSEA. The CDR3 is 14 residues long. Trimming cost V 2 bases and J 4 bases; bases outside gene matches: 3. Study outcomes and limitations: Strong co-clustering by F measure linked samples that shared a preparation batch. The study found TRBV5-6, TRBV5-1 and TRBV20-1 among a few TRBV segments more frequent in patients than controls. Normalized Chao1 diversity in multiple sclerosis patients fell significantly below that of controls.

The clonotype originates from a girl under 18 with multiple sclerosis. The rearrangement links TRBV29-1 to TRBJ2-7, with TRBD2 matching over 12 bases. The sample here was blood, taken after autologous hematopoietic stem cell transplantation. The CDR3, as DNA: TGCAGCGTTGAACAGACTAGCGGGGGTTACGAGCAGTACTTC. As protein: CSVEQTSGGYEQYF.